A single sample gave rise to the 25 T cell receptor beta chains below, sequenced in a study of T cells after yellow fever vaccination. TCRdb analysed the 5' RACE reads with MiXCR anew, one entry per CDR3 protein. Seen here are some 73,000 distinct CDR3 sequences, approximately 7.5% observed once, and the top ten hold roughly 41%. The sample in question was CD8+ T cells sorted from PBMCs, obtained on the day of the yellow fever booster vaccination. The source of these receptors is a young man who received the YFV17D yellow fever vaccine.

This clonotype occurred a few times. The genes are TRBV19 and TRBJ2-1, with TRBD2 identical over 7 bases. The CDR3 length is 18 residues. J gave up 5 bases and V 5 bases, and 18 bases lay outside the gene matches. Germline V gives CDR1 LNHDA, CDR2 SQIVND (reference sequence). CDR3 sequence (DNA): TGTGCCAGTAGTTTCACAAGTGGTGTTTTTCGGGAGGACAATGAGCAGTTCTTC. This codes for CASSFTSGVFREDNEQFF.

The sample holds a few counts of this clonotype. This chain links TRBV24-1 with TRBJ2-1; TRBD2 is a possible D gene (6 bases). This CDR3 comprises 14 residues. V was pared by 1 base and J by 9 bases, with 12 bases between. Germline V lookup: CDR1 KGHDR, CDR2 SFDVKD. The chain's CDR3 is CATSDFTGGGEQFF. In DNA form, the CDR3 reads TGTGCCACCAGTGATTTCACCGGGGGAGGTGAGCAGTTCTTC.

V usage is TRBV4-1 and J usage is TRBJ2-1; tentative D call: TRBD2 (5 bases). The V gene lost 6 bases and the J gene lost 4 bases, with 19 bases spanning the gap. Germline CDR1 reads MGHRA; CDR2 reads YSYEKL. The CDR3 runs 16 residues. The CDR3: CASSLEGSYTYNEQFF. CDR3 coding DNA: TGCGCCAGCAGTCTAGAGGGCTCCTACACTTACAATGAGCAGTTCTTC.

The CDR3, as DNA: TGCGCCAGCAGCCCAGATCGCGTGACAGGACTAGCCAAAAACATTCAGTACTTC. Protein: CASSPDRVTGLAKNIQYF. The rearrangement links TRBV4-3 to TRBJ2-4, with D tentatively TRBD1 (6 bases). The germline gives CDR1 LGHNA, CDR2 YSLEER. This CDR3 spans 18 amino acids. V was trimmed by 4 bases and J by 0 bases, leaving 19 bases between them.

V usage is TRBV7-9 and J usage is TRBJ2-1; TRBD2 matches at 8 bases. Losses at the gene ends were 4 bases for V and 6 bases for J; bases not matched to a gene: 8. The germline V gene has CDR1 SEHNR and CDR2 FQNEAQ (reference sequence). The CDR3 has 15 amino acids. CDR3 amino acids: CASSSSLSGSNEQFF. In DNA form, the CDR3 reads TGTGCCAGCAGCTCCTCGCTGAGCGGGAGCAATGAGCAGTTCTTC.

The V and J genes are TRBV7-9 and TRBJ2-7; 10 bases agree with TRBD2. The ends lost 4 bases at V and 6 bases at J; junction bases unmatched: 12. Germline-derived CDR1 and CDR2 are SEHNR and FQNEAQ (reference sequence). This CDR3 comprises 16 residues. The CDR3 nucleotides are TGTGCCAGCAGCTCTATGAAAGCCCTAGCGGGAGTCGAGCAGTACTTC. Protein product: CASSSMKALAGVEQYF.

The sample holds a few counts of this clonotype. The chain has TRBV6-6 and TRBJ2-7, with 7 bases that match TRBD1. Germline loops: CDR1 MNHNY, CDR2 SVGAGI (reference sequence). The CDR3 is made up of 11 amino acids. V shed 7 bases and J 12 bases; nucleotides not matched to a gene: 9. In DNA form, the CDR3 reads TGTGCCAGCACAATGACAGGGTTGATGTACTTC. This gives the protein CASTMTGLMYF.

This clonotype was counted ten times or more. This chain uses TRBV18 with TRBJ2-7; unclear D gene. The V and J ends lost 3 bases and 6 bases respectively, with 6 bases between them. Germline values: CDR1 KGHSH, CDR2 LQKENI. The CDR3 totals 11 residues. CDR3 region: CASSPRFEQYF. DNA for the CDR3: TGTGCCAGCTCACCTCGTTTCGAGCAGTACTTC. Full variable domain (outside the CDR3, taken from reference TRBV18 and TRBJ2-7): NAGVMQNPRHLVRRRGQEARLRCSPMKGHSHVYWYRQLPEEGLKFMVYLQKENIIDESGMPKERFSAEFPKEGPSILRIQQVVRGDSAAYFCASSPRFEQYFGPGTRLTVT.

This clonotype was found a few times. V gene TRBV2 combines with J gene TRBJ2-7, with 11 bases identical to TRBD2. Trimming removed 10 bases from V and 5 bases from J; junction bases left unmatched: 10. The length of the CDR3 is 14 residues. Looked up from germline, CDR1 is SNHLY and CDR2 is FYNNEI. CDR3 DNA sequence: TGTGCCACACAGAGAACTAGCGGGAGACACGAGCAGTACTTC. It encodes CATQRTSGRHEQYF.

This clonotype was observed at least ten times. The chain carries TRBV7-3 and TRBJ2-3; D is perhaps TRBD2 (5 bases). Trimming removed 1 base at V and 0 bases at J, with 8 bases between. Germline CDR1 reads SGHTA; CDR2 reads FQGTGA. This CDR3 spans 15 amino acids. The CDR3 nucleotides read TGTGCCAGCAGCTTAATTGGCGGGAGCACAGATACGCAGTATTTT. Protein: CASSLIGGSTDTQYF.

A note on this clonotype: The missing conserved phenylalanine or tryptophan at the end of this CDR3 makes a read error likely. It is unclear where the CDR3 begins or ends on the DNA, so no DNA is shown, and the CDR3 is as TCRdb lists it. The rearrangement links TRBV4-2 to TRBJ2-1; the DNA was not compared with TRBD2, the D call given in the table. The CDR3 totals 13 residues, both ends included. CDR1 is LGHNA, CDR2 YNFKEQ, per germline. This CDR3 is CASSQAAPSGPFS.

This clonotype was seen only a few times. The chain carries TRBV20-1 and TRBJ2-7; 9 nucleotides align to TRBD1. V lost 6 bases and J lost 1; bases outside the gene matches: 10. Looked up from germline, CDR1 is DFQATT and CDR2 is SNEGSKA (reference sequence). CDR3 size: 15 residues. The DNA for the CDR3 is TGCAGTGCCCTAGATGGGGACAGGGCTTCCTACGAGCAGTACTTC. Translation gives CSALDGDRASYEQYF.

This clonotype was seen repeatedly, ten times or more. The chain joins TRBV20-1 to TRBJ2-2, with D tentatively TRBD1 (5 bases). The V end was cut by 0 bases, the J end by 0 bases, with 8 bases between. This CDR3 comprises 15 residues. The germline gives CDR1 DFQATT, CDR2 SNEGSKA (reference sequence). CDR3 nucleotide sequence: TGCAGTGCTAGAGAGAGGACAACGAACACCGGGGAGCTGTTTTTT. It codes for CSARERTTNTGELFF.

The table lists this clonotype with a few counts. The genes are TRBV30 and TRBJ2-5; no firm D call. The V end lost 4 bases, the J end lost 2 bases, and 14 bases lay between the germline ends. From germline, CDR1 is GTSNPN and CDR2 SVGIG (reference sequence). This CDR3 region has 14 residues. CDR3 nucleotide sequence: TGTGCCTGGAACCCTAACAGAGTACAAGAGACCCAGTACTTC. The encoded protein is CAWNPNRVQETQYF.

This clonotype was counted ten times or more. The V and J genes are TRBV14 and TRBJ2-1, with D uncertain. Germline CDR1 is SGHDN and CDR2 is FVKESK. The length of the CDR3 is 12 residues. V was shortened by 4 bases and J by 8 bases, with 9 bases between the two germline ends. The CDR3 DNA reads TGTGCCAGCAGCCTGGATCGCCATGAGCAGTTCTTC. As protein: CASSLDRHEQFF.

This clonotype occurred a few times. J is TRBJ2-1 and V is TRBV30; 9 bases line up with TRBD2. Germline assignment: CDR1 GTSNPN and CDR2 SVGIG (reference sequence). J gave up 4 bases and V 1 base, and 5 bases lay outside the gene matches. The CDR3 covers 15 residues. The CDR3 nucleotides are TGTGCCTGGAGTGGTCCGGGACTAGCTTACAATGAGCAGTTCTTC. Residues: CAWSGPGLAYNEQFF. Full variable domain (remainder filled in from reference TRBV30 and TRBJ2-1): SQTIHQWPATLVQPVGSPLSLECTVEGTSNPNLYWYRQAAGRGLQLLFYSVGIGQISSEVPQNLSASRPQDRQFILSSKKLLLSDSGFYLCAWSGPGLAYNEQFFGPGTRLTVL.

This clonotype turned up a few times. The genes are TRBV3-1 and TRBJ2-7, with 15 bases identical to TRBD2. CDR3 length equals 16 residues. V was clipped by 5 bases and J by 3 bases; unmatched bases: 5. CDR1 LGHDT and CDR2 YNNKEL come from the germline V gene (reference sequence). The CDR3 protein is CASSAGLAGGVYEQYF. The CDR3 nucleotides are TGTGCCAGCAGCGCCGGACTAGCGGGAGGGGTCTACGAGCAGTACTTC.

This clonotype was seen only a few times. The rearrangement joins TRBV6-2 or TRBV6-3 to TRBJ2-1; D gene unclear. Germline CDR1 reads MNHEY; CDR2 reads SVGEGT. This CDR3 has 15 amino acids. The germline V and J ends were trimmed by 6 bases and 0 bases, with 12 bases remaining between them. The CDR3 sequence: CASSLQPDSYNEQFF. The CDR3 DNA follows: TGTGCCAGCAGCCTTCAACCGGACTCCTACAATGAGCAGTTCTTC.

This clonotype has a count of ten or more. The chain is built from TRBV6-5 and TRBJ1-5, with 7 bases matching TRBD1. This CDR3 region has 14 residues. Germline V lookup: CDR1 MNHEY, CDR2 SVGAGI. V trimming: 2 bases; J trimming: 5 bases; junction bases outside the gene matches: 3. Here the CDR3 reads CASSYNRGDQPQHF. In DNA form, the CDR3 reads TGTGCCAGCAGTTACAACAGGGGTGATCAGCCCCAGCATTTT.

CDR3 bases: TGTGCCACCCCACTGGCCAGGGATAACTATGGCTACACCTTC. Its protein is CATPLARDNYGYTF. The chain carries TRBV7-9 and TRBJ1-2; TRBD1 is a possible D gene (5 bases). There are 14 residues in the CDR3. CDR1 is SEHNR and CDR2 is FQNEAQ in the germline V gene (reference sequence). Trimming removed 10 bases from V and 1 base from J, with 16 bases in between. Using reference TRBV7-9 and TRBJ1-2 for the parts outside the CDR3, the full variable domain is DTGVSQNPRHKITKRGQNVTFRCDPISEHNRLYWYRQTLGQGPEFLTYFQNEAQLEKSRLLSDRFSAERPKGSFSTLEIQRTEQGDSAMYLCATPLARDNYGYTFGSGTRLTVV.

This clonotype was seen more than once but under ten times. The chain is built from TRBV5-6 and TRBJ1-3; no firm D call. CDR1 SGHDT and CDR2 YYEEEE come from the germline V gene. The V gene lost 5 bases and the J gene lost 1 base, with 10 bases spanning the gap. The CDR3 extends over 14 amino acids. The CDR3 reads CASSRQRSGNTIYF. The CDR3, as DNA: TGTGCCAGCAGTCGGCAGAGATCTGGAAACACCATATATTTT.

This clonotype was picked up a small number of times. The gene calls are TRBV7-9 and TRBJ2-5, with D possibly being TRBD2 (5 bases). The CDR3 totals 12 residues. V lost 5 bases and J 4 bases, leaving 8 bases between the germline ends. CDR1 is SEHNR and CDR2 is FQNEAQ in the germline V gene (reference sequence). For the CDR3, the DNA is TGTGCCAGCAGCCAGAGGGTAGAGACCCAGTACTTC. The encoded protein is CASSQRVETQYF.

The V gene is TRBV20-1, the J gene TRBJ2-2, with 7 positions matching TRBD1. The ends lost 6 bases at V and 8 bases at J; junction bases unmatched: 12. CDR3 length equals 14 residues. Looked up from germline, CDR1 is DFQATT and CDR2 is SNEGSKA (reference sequence). DNA for the CDR3: TGCAGTGCCAGACCGGGACAGAAGAATGGGGAGCTGTTTTTT. This sequence encodes CSARPGQKNGELFF.

The chain joins TRBV27 to TRBJ2-7; 7 positions agree with TRBD2. The germline V gene has CDR1 MNHEY and CDR2 SMNVEV (reference sequence). V lost 7 bases, J lost 3 bases, and 9 bases stayed unmatched. This CDR3 region has 14 residues. CDR3 sequence reads: CASTPVGGSYEQYF. The CDR3 DNA is TGTGCCAGCACGCCGGTGGGCGGGAGCTACGAGCAGTACTTC.

The chain is built from TRBV18 and TRBJ2-1, with D possibly matching TRBD2 (5 bases). Trimming stripped 4 bases from V and 5 bases from J, with 21 bases between. CDR3 length: 17 residues. CDR1 and CDR2 from the germline V gene are KGHSH and LQKENI. The CDR3 is CASSLVFEGSPHNEQFF. CDR3 bases: TGTGCCAGCTCACTGGTATTCGAAGGGAGCCCCCACAATGAGCAGTTCTTC.